This TCR beta chain was recovered during a study of CD8+ T cells in alopecia areata. Turning to the study itself: Treated individuals took tofacitinib by mouth, 5 to 10 mg twice daily.

This clone was seen only a few times. Its matching antigen is unknown. As the sequencing template, cDNA was produced by extracting RNA and reverse transcribing it. Assay used: immunoSEQ multiplex PCR; TCRdb lists only in-frame clones, some missing. The sample records some 190,000 clones, roughly 60% being singletons. Overall study results and limits: Mice showed clearer TCR sharing than patients did, a gap that was possibly HLA-related. Many expanded lesional clones persisted in scalp and blood during tofacitinib treatment.

Specified treatment: oral pan-JAK inhibitor, 5-10 mg twice daily. The study team obtained lesional scalp punch biopsies and peripheral blood from alopecia areata patients. Germline assignment: CDR1 SGHDT and CDR2 YYEEEE. This CDR3 has 11 residues. The ends were cut back, 4 bases at V and 5 bases at J, with 6 bases in the middle. This receptor was obtained from a human donor with alopecia areata. This chain connects TRBV5-6 to TRBJ2-5; D is undetermined. The sample in question was CD4+ T cells sorted from blood, obtained at week 24, from a patient treated with tofacitinib. CDR3: CASSKTETQYF. CDR3 DNA sequence: TGTGCCAGCAGCAAGACCGAGACCCAGTACTTC.